This T cell receptor (beta chain) was observed in a study of regulatory T cells in long-lasting Graves disease. Whole-study findings and limits: There were preferences for TRBV28, TRBJ1-2 and TRBJ2-5 in persistent disease.

The CDR3 loop spans 16 amino acids. Looked up from germline, CDR1 is MNHEY and CDR2 is SVGEGT. V was trimmed by 4 bases and J by 0 bases, leaving 13 bases between them. Time point in this sample: persistent/refractory GD, antithyroid drugs over 5 years with positive TRAb. RNA from PBMCs was the source of the TCR library. This clonotype was counted between two and nine times. Its antigen is undetermined. Library construction for TCR beta used iRepertoire HTBI primers and Arm-PCR of CDR3 regions. Each CDR3 protein gets one entry after TCRdb re-called the multiplex PCR reads with MiXCR. The sample has roughly 300,000 distinct CDR3 sequences, 15% to 20% seen once.

The source is a female donor with Graves disease. The rearrangement uses TRBV6-2 or TRBV6-3 and TRBJ2-4; D gene ambiguous. The starting material was peripheral blood mononuclear cells (PBMCs), obtained when the disease was refractory, from a patient treated with antithyroid drugs. The CDR3 protein is CASSSLKALAKNIQYF. DNA of the CDR3: TGTGCCAGCAGTTCCCTAAAAGCTCTAGCCAAAAACATTCAGTACTTC.